This TCR beta chain was sequenced for a study of high-grade serous ovarian cancer treatment subgroups. In the study overall: On average, roughly 14,000 reads and thousands of unique TCR beta rearrangements were obtained per sample.

Turning to this clone: Its antigen remains unknown.

Tumor tissue was taken before any definitive surgery or chemotherapy was given. Here immunoSEQ multiplex PCR was the method, and the copy in TCRdb shows in-frame clones only, minus some. The sample yields hundreds of clones, 78% seen once. Study conclusions and caveats: The analyses considered CDR3 and ignored CDR1 and CDR2. Tumors within one patient showed repertoire similarity of roughly 0.1 to 0.85. Spatial context was lost because tumors were sequenced in bulk.

The sample was tumor tissue. This TCR derives from a human donor with high-grade serous ovarian cancer.

The CDR3 region has the DNA TGTGCCAGCAGTTACTCGGTAGCGGGAGGGAACAATGAGCAGTTCTTC. It translates to CASSYSVAGGNNEQFF. The chain carries TRBV6-5 and TRBJ2-1; TRBD2 matches 11 bases. Germline V lookup: CDR1 MNHEY, CDR2 SVGAGI. V dropped 0 bases and J dropped 5; count of bases not matched to a gene: 3. The CDR3 consists of 16 residues.